The 20 T cell receptor beta chains below all came from one sample that was sequenced in a study of blood T cell repertoires in COVID-19. Profiling relied on immunoSEQ multiplex PCR, and the TCRdb table lists in-frame clones only, not all of them. The profile shows roughly 80,000 clones, 82% of them singletons. Sequences were obtained from peripheral blood. These receptor sequences come from a human donor in a cohort sampled during active COVID-19.

In nucleotides, the CDR3 is TGTGCCAGCAGTCGCACAGGGGACACTGAAGCTTTCTTT. Translation: CASSRTGDTEAFF. This chain links TRBV12-3 or TRBV12-4 with TRBJ1-1; 7 nucleotides agree with TRBD1. There are 13 residues in the CDR3. After removal of 5 bases from V and 3 bases from J, the junction contained 3 bases not matched to a gene.

The chain links TRBV11-2 to TRBJ1-4, with D tentatively TRBD1 (6 bases). The CDR3 spans 12 residues. The germline CDR1 and CDR2 sequences are SGHAT and FQNNGV. Trimming stripped 6 bases from V and 7 bases from J, with 9 bases between. The CDR3 spells CASRGRGEKLFF. CDR3 nucleotides: TGTGCCAGCAGGGGCAGGGGTGAAAAACTGTTTTTT. The variable domain in full, with the rest retrieved from reference TRBV11-2 and TRBJ1-4, is EAGVAQSPRYKIIEKRQSVAFWCNPISGHATLYWYQQILGQGPKLLIQFQNNGVVDDSQLPKDRFSAERLKGVDSTLKIQPAKLEDSAVYLCASRGRGEKLFFGSGTQLSVL.

V is TRBV7-2 and J is TRBJ2-1, with 7 positions matching TRBD2. Trimming took 0 bases from V and 4 from J; bases not matched to a gene: 3. CDR1 SGHTA and CDR2 FQGNSA come from the germline V gene. The CDR3 consists of 15 residues. The CDR3 region has the DNA TGTGCCAGCAGCTTAGCAGGGACTACTTACAATGAGCAGTTCTTC. Translating gives CASSLAGTTYNEQFF.

The genes are TRBV28 and TRBJ2-7, with D perhaps TRBD2 (6 bases). Trimming removed 7 bases from V and 2 bases from J, with 24 bases in between. Germline CDR1 is MDHEN and CDR2 is SYDVKM. This CDR3 has 17 amino acids. This CDR3 is CASTSLPWDSITYEQYF. CDR3 nucleotides: TGTGCCAGCACCAGCCTTCCCTGGGACTCCATAACCTACGAGCAGTACTTC.

The chain combines TRBV6-5 with TRBJ1-2; possibly TRBD1 for D (5 bases). The CDR3 has 15 amino acids. Per germline, CDR1 MNHEY and CDR2 SVGAGI. Trimming pared 0 bases from V and 2 bases from J, leaving 10 bases between. CDR3 nucleotide sequence: TGTGCCAGCAGTTACTCGGTCCAGGGAAACTATGGCTACACCTTC. The encoded protein is CASSYSVQGNYGYTF.

The chain uses TRBV11-2 and TRBJ2-1, with 8 bases fitting TRBD1. Per germline, CDR1 SGHAT and CDR2 FQNNGV. The CDR3 spans 15 residues. V lost 1 base, J lost 7 bases, and 6 bases stayed unmatched. CDR3 coding DNA: TGTGCCAGCAGCTTAGGGACAGGGTGGGTAAATGAGCAGTTCTTC. It translates to CASSLGTGWVNEQFF. The whole variable domain, remainder taken from reference TRBV11-2 and TRBJ2-1, is EAGVAQSPRYKIIEKRQSVAFWCNPISGHATLYWYQQILGQGPKLLIQFQNNGVVDDSQLPKDRFSAERLKGVDSTLKIQPAKLEDSAVYLCASSLGTGWVNEQFFGPGTRLTVL.

The V call is TRBV25-1, the J call TRBJ2-3; D perhaps matches TRBD1 (6 bases). Germline V lookup: CDR1 MGHDK, CDR2 SYGVNS. V lost 2 bases and J 4 bases, leaving 10 bases between the germline ends. The CDR3 covers 14 residues. The CDR3 loop is CASSEPRGPDTQYF. The CDR3 region has the DNA TGTGCCAGCAGTGAACCCAGGGGACCAGATACGCAGTATTTT.

The CDR3 spells CASRRTGGDYGYTF. Here the CDR3 DNA reads TGTGCCAGCAGGCGGACAGGGGGCGACTATGGCTACACCTTC. The chain uses TRBV28 and TRBJ1-2, with 11 bases identical to TRBD1. V trimming: 6 bases; J trimming: 3 bases; junction bases outside the gene matches: 3. The CDR3 covers 14 residues. Germline CDR1 reads MDHEN; CDR2 reads SYDVKM.

The CDR3 is CATLPGAFF. The CDR3 DNA sequence: TGTGCCACCCTACCGGGGGCTTTCTTT. The rearrangement uses TRBV7-9 and TRBJ1-1; D remains ambiguous. The V gene's germline CDR1 is SEHNR and CDR2 FQNEAQ (reference sequence). V gave up 10 bases and J gave up 11 bases, with 11 bases separating them. The CDR3 spans 9 residues.

The chain recombines TRBV21-1 with TRBJ1-3. TRBV21-1 corresponds to a pseudogene. The CDR3 has 17 residues. The CDR3: CASSKARRPPSGNTIYF. The CDR3 DNA follows: TGTGCCAGCAGCAAAGCGCGGAGACCACCGTCTGGAAACACCATATATTTT.

This clone appeared a single time. CDR3 region: CASSLPGQGAWEQYF. The CDR3 bases are TGTGCCAGCAGCTTACCGGGACAGGGGGCTTGGGAGCAGTACTTC. The V and J genes are TRBV11-2 and TRBJ2-7, with 12 nucleotides matching TRBD1. V dropped 2 bases and J dropped 7; count of bases not matched to a gene: 6. The CDR3 consists of 15 residues. Germline CDR1 reads SGHAT; CDR2 reads FQNNGV.

This chain links TRBV28 with TRBJ2-7, with 10 bases identical to TRBD2. V trimming: 4 bases; J trimming: 0 bases; junction bases outside the gene matches: 12. CDR3 length: 18 residues. Per germline, CDR1 MDHEN and CDR2 SYDVKM. CDR3 bases: TGTGCCAGCAGTTCGCCGAGCGGGGGGGATTGGAGCTCCTACGAGCAGTACTTC. Protein sequence: CASSSPSGGDWSSYEQYF.

V is TRBV4-1 and J is TRBJ2-7, with TRBD1 matching over 10 bases. The CDR3 spans 15 residues. Germline CDR1 is MGHRA and CDR2 is YSYEKL. The J segment lost 6 bases and the V segment lost 3 bases, leaving 8 bases of the junction unmatched. CDR3 DNA: TGCGCCAGCAGCCACTCAGACAGGGGGCTCGTCGAGCAGTACTTC. Residues: CASSHSDRGLVEQYF.

This clone has just one count. The J gene is TRBJ1-2, the V gene TRBV2, with 8 positions matching TRBD1. This CDR3 spans 15 amino acids. Germline V gene data show CDR1 as SNHLY and CDR2 as FYNNEI. J lost 1 base, V lost 7 bases, and 8 bases had no gene match. CDR3 loop: CASTGGARGNYGYTF. CDR3 bases: TGTGCCAGCACAGGGGGCGCAAGGGGTAACTATGGCTACACCTTC.

V is TRBV19 and J is TRBJ1-6, with D uncertain. V was cut by 4 bases and J by 11 bases, with 21 bases left in between. The CDR3 contains 16 residues. Germline V gene lookup returns CDR1 LNHDA and CDR2 SQIVND (reference sequence). CDR3 sequence (DNA): TGTGCCAGTAGTAGCACCCGGGAGACCTTTGGGACACCCCTCCACTTT. Its translation: CASSSTRETFGTPLHF.

This chain links TRBV5-1 with TRBJ1-6; TRBD1 is a possible D gene (6 bases). The CDR3 is made up of 14 amino acids. The V and J ends lost 0 bases and 10 bases respectively, with 11 bases between them. The germline CDR1 and CDR2 sequences are SGHRS and YFSETQ. The CDR3 DNA sequence: TGCGCCAGCAGCTTGGGCCAGGGGCAATCACCCCTCCACTTT. It encodes CASSLGQGQSPLHF.

This rearrangement joins TRBV6-5 to TRBJ1-1, with D perhaps matching TRBD1 (5 bases). CDR1 and CDR2 from the germline V gene are MNHEY and SVGAGI. Trimming cost V 0 bases and J 0 bases, with 8 bases left between them. CDR3 length equals 15 residues. In DNA form, the CDR3 reads TGTGCCAGCAGTTACTCGTGGGGCTTGAACACTGAAGCTTTCTTT. This translates into CASSYSWGLNTEAFF.

This chain connects TRBV19 to TRBJ1-2; TRBD1 might be the D (5 bases). Germline V gene lookup returns CDR1 LNHDA and CDR2 SQIVND (reference sequence). V was trimmed by 0 bases and J by 6 bases, leaving 8 bases between them. The CDR3 sequence is 13 residues long. CDR3: CASSIDRVDGYTF. The CDR3 coding sequence is TGTGCCAGTAGTATAGACAGGGTGGATGGCTACACCTTC.

The V and J genes are TRBV19 and TRBJ1-2; 9 nucleotides agree with TRBD1. With 4 bases clipped from V and 4 bases from J, the junction kept 16 bases outside the gene matches. CDR1 and CDR2 (germline): LNHDA, SQIVND (reference sequence). CDR3 length: 18 amino acids. In DNA form, the CDR3 reads TGTGCCAGTAGTACCCCTTTTTACACAGGGGGCGCAACCTATGGCTACACCTTC. Protein product: CASSTPFYTGGATYGYTF.

CDR3 DNA: TGTGCCAGCAGCCGACAGGGGGCGCTAAGGACTGAAGCTTTCTTT. Its protein is CASSRQGALRTEAFF. The chain is built from TRBV5-8 and TRBJ1-1; 10 bases map to TRBD1. Germline V lookup: CDR1 SGHTS, CDR2 YDEGEE. V trimming: 4 bases; J trimming: 5 bases; junction bases outside the gene matches: 8. This CDR3 is 15 amino acids long.